Below, 24 T cell receptor beta chains from the same sample are listed, as sequenced in a study of naive and memory T cell subsets. Alpha and beta constant region primers primed reverse transcription for blood and skin samples. TCRdb processed the 5' RACE reads anew with MiXCR; each CDR3 protein has one entry. The sample contains tens of thousands of distinct CDR3 sequences, under 30% of which appear only once. Whole-blood samples were under 3 ml of peripheral blood from healthy adult volunteers. The receptors here all came from a female donor in good health.

This clonotype was seen ten or more times. This sequence joins TRBV29-1 and TRBJ2-1; D is undetermined. The ends were cut back, 6 bases at V and 9 bases at J, with 12 bases in the middle. The germline CDR1 and CDR2 sequences are SQVTM and ANQGSEA. The CDR3 contains 11 residues. The CDR3 reads CSVPRLREQFF. CDR3 nucleotides: TGCAGCGTCCCCCGCCTTCGTGAGCAGTTCTTC.

The V and J genes are TRBV20-1 and TRBJ1-3, with no clear D. The CDR3 sequence is 15 residues long. Germline V lookup: CDR1 DFQATT, CDR2 SNEGSKA (reference sequence). Trimming shortened V by 0 bases and J by 0 bases, and 9 bases separated the two germline ends. CDR3 residues: CSARERVASGNTIYF. Written as DNA, the CDR3 is TGCAGTGCTAGAGAACGGGTGGCCTCTGGAAACACCATATATTTT.

This clonotype appeared once. The chain employs TRBV6-6 and TRBJ2-1; the D gene is possibly TRBD2 (6 bases). The germline V gene has CDR1 MNHNY and CDR2 SVGAGI (reference sequence). There are 14 residues in the CDR3. V lost 5 bases and J lost 6, with 14 bases in between. The CDR3: CASSTGGTGNEQFF. CDR3 DNA sequence: TGTGCCAGCAGTACCGGAGGGACGGGCAATGAGCAGTTCTTC.

Ten or more counts support this clonotype. The chain uses TRBV14 and TRBJ1-2; D is perhaps TRBD1 (5 bases). The CDR3 loop spans 13 amino acids. Germline V CDR1 and CDR2: SGHDN, FVKESK. Trimming pared 1 base from V and 5 bases from J, leaving 8 bases between. This chain's CDR3 is CASSQVGVYGYTF. For the CDR3, the DNA is TGTGCCAGCAGCCAAGTAGGGGTATATGGCTACACCTTC.

By sample fraction, this clonotype is medium-sized. V and J are TRBV11-3 and TRBJ2-3, with D perhaps TRBD2 (5 bases). Trimming removed 1 base at V and 3 bases at J, with 5 bases between. The CDR3 has 13 amino acids. Germline assignment: CDR1 SGHNT and CDR2 YENEEA. The DNA for the CDR3 is TGTGCCAGCAGCTTAGGGGAGACAGATACGCAGTATTTT. Translating gives CASSLGETDTQYF.

The sample holds a few counts of this clonotype. The gene calls are TRBV20-1 and TRBJ1-5; D perhaps matches TRBD1 (5 bases). V was pared by 0 bases and J by 1 base, with 10 bases between. The CDR3 length is 15 residues. The germline gives CDR1 DFQATT, CDR2 SNEGSKA (reference sequence). CDR3: CSARDFRGSNQPQHF. The CDR3 DNA is TGCAGTGCTAGAGATTTTAGGGGAAGCAATCAGCCCCAGCATTTT.

In nucleotides, the CDR3 is TGTGCCAGCTCACCACTTGCTAGCGGGATAAGCACAGATACGCAGTATTTT. As protein: CASSPLASGISTDTQYF. The gene calls are TRBV18 and TRBJ2-3; 9 bases agree with TRBD2. The J segment lost 0 bases and the V segment lost 1 base, leaving 5 bases of the junction unmatched. This CDR3 comprises 17 residues. Germline CDR1 is KGHSH and CDR2 is LQKENI.

The V gene is TRBV20-1, the J gene TRBJ2-3, with D tentatively TRBD1 (5 bases). The CDR3 is 14 residues long. The germline CDR1 and CDR2 sequences are DFQATT and SNEGSKA (reference sequence). V was trimmed by 0 bases and J by 3 bases, leaving 10 bases between them. DNA of the CDR3: TGCAGTGCTAGAGACGCACAGGCGACAGATACGCAGTATTTT. It codes for CSARDAQATDTQYF.

Many counts were recorded for this clonotype. This rearrangement joins TRBV7-9 to TRBJ2-7; TRBD2 aligns across 11 bases. The CDR3 is made up of 18 amino acids. V was pared by 5 bases and J by 3 bases, with 15 bases of the junction left unmatched. Germline CDR1 is SEHNR and CDR2 is FQNEAQ (reference sequence). This CDR3 reads CASSSPLAGGSRDYEQYF. The CDR3 DNA reads as TGTGCCAGCAGCAGCCCCCTAGCGGGAGGCTCGCGGGACTACGAGCAGTACTTC.

The chain carries TRBV12-3 or TRBV12-4 and TRBJ2-3; possible D gene TRBD1, 6 bases. CDR3 length: 13 residues. Deletions cut 3 bases from V and 4 bases from J, with 8 bases between. The DNA of the CDR3 is TGTGCCAGCAGTTTCTCAGGGGCAGATACGCAGTATTTT. As protein: CASSFSGADTQYF.

This sequence joins TRBV29-1 and TRBJ2-3; perhaps D is TRBD1 or TRBD2 (5 bases each). The germline CDR1 and CDR2 sequences are SQVTM and ANQGSEA. The CDR3 sequence is 14 residues long. Between the trimmed V and J ends, which lost 8 bases and 3 bases, there was a span of 18 bases. The CDR3 region is CSLRAGGWTDTQYF. CDR3 nucleotides: TGCAGCCTCCGTGCTGGGGGATGGACAGATACGCAGTATTTT.

This clonotype has ten or more counts. The chain links TRBV30 to TRBJ1-1; D is uncertain. The CDR3 length is 14 residues. CDR1 is GTSNPN, CDR2 SVGIG, per germline (reference sequence). The V gene lost 0 bases and the J gene lost 3 bases, with 11 bases spanning the gap. This chain's CDR3 is CAWSVWGVDTEAFF. The CDR3 nucleotides read TGTGCCTGGAGTGTTTGGGGTGTGGACACTGAAGCTTTCTTT.

The chain is built from TRBV7-9 and TRBJ1-5, with TRBD1 as a possible D gene (5 bases). The V gene lost 8 bases and the J gene lost 4 bases, with 12 bases spanning the gap. CDR1 and CDR2 from the germline V gene are SEHNR and FQNEAQ (reference sequence). The CDR3 has 13 amino acids. This CDR3 reads CASASGYNQPQHF. CDR3 bases: TGTGCCAGCGCGTCAGGGTATAATCAGCCCCAGCATTTT. The full variable domain, in which reference TRBV7-9 and TRBJ1-5 provide the parts outside the CDR3, is DTGVSQNPRHKITKRGQNVTFRCDPISEHNRLYWYRQTLGQGPEFLTYFQNEAQLEKSRLLSDRFSAERPKGSFSTLEIQRTEQGDSAMYLCASASGYNQPQHFGDGTRLSIL.

This clonotype came up a few times. The V and J genes are TRBV6-4 and TRBJ2-7; possibly TRBD1 or TRBD2 for D (5 bases each). The V gene's germline CDR1 is MRHNA and CDR2 SNTAGT. CDR3 length equals 14 residues. V was shortened by 2 bases and J by 8 bases, with 16 bases between the two germline ends. The chain's CDR3 is CASSDEWDGAKQYF. In DNA form, the CDR3 reads TGTGCCAGCAGTGACGAGTGGGACGGAGCGAAGCAGTACTTC.

The CDR3 coding sequence is TGCAGTGCTAAGGACAGGGAGGCTTCACCCCTCCACTTT. It specifies CSAKDREASPLHF. The gene calls are TRBV20-1 and TRBJ1-6, with 8 bases aligning to TRBD1. Germline V lookup: CDR1 DFQATT, CDR2 SNEGSKA (reference sequence). This CDR3 is built from 13 residues. The ends lost 4 bases at V and 9 bases at J; junction bases unmatched: 5.

A few counts support this clonotype. This sequence joins TRBV20-1 and TRBJ1-5; D not certain. V lost 2 bases to trimming and J lost 5 bases, with 7 bases between them. CDR3 length: 12 amino acids. In germline, CDR1 is DFQATT, CDR2 SNEGSKA (reference sequence). The CDR3 nucleotides read TGCAGTGCTAGACCACCGGATCAGCCCCAGCATTTT. Protein sequence: CSARPPDQPQHF.

This clonotype was counted only a few times. The chain carries TRBV29-1 and TRBJ2-5; 8 nucleotides align to TRBD1. In germline, CDR1 is SQVTM, CDR2 ANQGSEA. V lost 5 bases, J lost 2 bases, and 1 base stayed unmatched. The CDR3 spans 12 residues. Here the CDR3 DNA reads TGCAGCGTTCACAGGGGGCAAGAGACCCAGTACTTC. Encoded protein: CSVHRGQETQYF.

Points on this clonotype: A clone one base away is much larger, so this may be a read error. The rearrangement uses TRBV29-1 and TRBJ2-5; 7 bases fit TRBD2. Germline CDR1 and CDR2: SQVTM and ANQGSEA. The CDR3 is made up of 13 amino acids. V lost 5 bases, J lost 4 bases, and 7 bases stayed unmatched. The CDR3 region is CSVSGVGGETQYF. For the CDR3, the DNA is TGCAGCGTTAGCGGGGTGGGAGGAGAGACCCAGTACTTC.

The table lists this clonotype with many counts. The chain joins TRBV6-4 to TRBJ1-1; no reliable D call. Germline CDR1 and CDR2: MRHNA and SNTAGT. The V and J ends lost 3 bases and 1 base respectively, with 6 bases between them. This CDR3 has 13 amino acids. The CDR3 loop is CASSETENTEAFF. The CDR3 DNA follows: TGTGCCAGCAGTGAGACGGAGAACACTGAAGCTTTCTTT.

This chain uses TRBV6-5 with TRBJ2-7, with 8 positions matching TRBD1. CDR1 is MNHEY, CDR2 SVGAGI, per germline. The CDR3 has 17 residues. V trimming: 2 bases; J trimming: 1 base; junction bases outside the gene matches: 10. The CDR3, as DNA: TGTGCCAGCAGTTACCTAGCCCCCGGGACAGGTTCCTACGAGCAGTACTTC. It encodes CASSYLAPGTGSYEQYF.

The chain joins TRBV7-2 to TRBJ1-2, with D possibly TRBD1 on 6 matching bases. This CDR3 comprises 14 residues. The V and J ends lost 1 base and 8 bases respectively, with 14 bases between them. From germline, CDR1 is SGHTA and CDR2 FQGNSA. The CDR3 bases are TGTGCCAGCAGCTTAGGGCAGGGGCCGGCGGGCTACACCTTC. It specifies CASSLGQGPAGYTF. Drawing the rest from reference TRBV7-2 and TRBJ1-2, the complete variable domain is GAGVSQSPSNKVTEKGKDVELRCDPISGHTALYWYRQSLGQGLEFLIYFQGNSAPDKSGLPSDRFSAERTGGSVSTLTIQRTQQEDSAVYLCASSLGQGPAGYTFGSGTRLTVV.

The chain links TRBV6-5 to TRBJ2-7, with TRBD2 identical over 8 bases. J gave up 2 bases and V 2 bases, and 5 bases lay outside the gene matches. CDR1 is MNHEY, CDR2 SVGAGI, per germline. The CDR3 loop spans 15 amino acids. CDR3 sequence (DNA): TGTGCCAGCAGTTACGGGGCGGGGGGAACCTACGAGCAGTACTTC. It encodes CASSYGAGGTYEQYF.

The genes are TRBV6-5 and TRBJ1-4, with D unclear. Trimming took off 1 base at V and 10 bases at J, with 13 bases between the two ends. The CDR3 consists of 14 residues. Germline CDR1 and CDR2: MNHEY and SVGAGI. In DNA, the CDR3 is TGTGCCAGCAGTTACTATCGTCAGGCTGGAAAACTGTTTTTT. It yields the protein CASSYYRQAGKLFF.

J is TRBJ2-5 and V is TRBV27, with 7 positions matching TRBD1. From germline, CDR1 is MNHEY and CDR2 SMNVEV (reference sequence). Germline trimming cut 7 bases from V and 2 bases from J; bases unmatched to any gene: 10. CDR3 length: 15 residues. In nucleotides, the CDR3 is TGTGCCAGCACCCAAACCGGGACAGATCAAGAGACCCAGTACTTC. Its protein is CASTQTGTDQETQYF.